This is a list of T cell receptor beta chains from one sample in a study of metastatic and nonmetastatic thyroid tumors. TCRdb called clones again from the PCR reads with MiXCR. Of over 25,000 clones listed, roughly a fifth are singletons. The sample consisted of blood. The origin of the receptors is a female donor with papillary thyroid cancer or a benign thyroid nodule (not recorded which). Some clones in this sample may be carry-over from other donors' samples. Both conserved end residues are part of each CDR3. A D gene is named only where the DNA matches it firmly. Size is omitted from some rows. Given values are once, few, many or a class for expanded clones.

clone_size j_call v_call d_call cdr3_nt cdr3_aa
few TRBJ2-3 TRBV6-1 NA TGTGCCAGCAGTGACGGCGCGGATGATACAGATACGCAGTATTTT CASSDGADDTDTQYF
many TRBJ2-2 TRBV6-5 NA TGTGCCAGCAGTTACGACGGTGGCGTCGACACCGGGGAGCTGTTTTTT CASSYDGGVDTGELFF
NA TRBJ2-3 TRBV19 NA TGTGCCAGTAGTATGGAGCTACAGGCAGATACGCAGTATTTT CASSMELQADTQYF
many TRBJ1-5 TRBV7-8 NA TGTGCCAGCAGCTATCCGGGCGGGGGCAATCAGCCCCAGCATTTT CASSYPGGGNQPQHF
few TRBJ2-5 TRBV2 NA TGTGCCAGCAGTGTCGGGACCACGAAGGAAGAGACCCAGTACTTC CASSVGTTKEETQYF
NA TRBJ2-7 TRBV6-2/TRBV6-3 NA TGTGCCAGCGGGAACGAGCAGTACTTC CASGNEQYF
NA TRBJ1-4 TRBV4-1 TRBD1 TGCGCCAGCAGCCTGGGGACAGGGGAGGAAAAACTGTTTTTT CASSLGTGEEKLFF
many TRBJ1-2 TRBV15 NA TGTGCCACCAGCAGGACAGGAGCTAACTATGGCTACACCTTC CATSRTGANYGYTF
few TRBJ2-3 TRBV19 NA TGTGCCAGTAGTATCCGCCGGGGAGGCACAGATACGCAGTATTTT CASSIRRGGTDTQYF
NA TRBJ2-3 TRBV11-2 TRBD1 TGTGCCAGCAGCCCGACCGGGACAGCCGCAGATACGCAGTATTTT CASSPTGTAADTQYF
NA TRBJ2-2 TRBV9 TRBD2 TGTGCCAGCAGCCGGACTAGCGGGAACACCGGGGAGCTGTTTTTT CASSRTSGNTGELFF
medium-sized TRBJ1-6 TRBV15 TRBD1 TGTGCCACCAGCAGGAAGGACAGGGTCTATTCACCCCTCCACTTT CATSRKDRVYSPLHF
NA TRBJ1-2 TRBV20-1 NA TGCAGCCCTTCCCAAGGACAGACTAACTATGGAGACTCCTTC CSPSQGQTNYGDSF
many TRBJ1-6 TRBV3-1 NA TGTGCCAGCAGCCAAGAATTCCAGGGCAGCTCACCCCTCCACTTT CASSQEFQGSSPLHF
NA TRBJ2-5 TRBV18 NA TGTGCCAGCTCACCGGGCAGAAAAGAGACCCAGTACTTC CASSPGRKETQYF
many TRBJ2-1 TRBV20-1 NA TGCAGAGCGGGACAGAAGTACAATGAGCAGTTCTTC CRAGQKYNEQFF
many TRBJ2-7 TRBV29-1 NA TGCAGCGTTTTCGACAGGAACTCCTACGAGCAGTACTTC CSVFDRNSYEQYF
many TRBJ2-3 TRBV9 NA TGTGCCAGCAGCGTAGTGGGGGCGGGAGCTGCAGATACGCAGTATTTT CASSVVGAGAADTQYF
few TRBJ1-1 TRBV27 NA TGTGCCAGCAGTTTATTTGGACCCGCGGGGACTGAAGCTTTCTTT CASSLFGPAGTEAFF
medium-sized TRBJ1-6 TRBV3-1 NA TGTGCCAGCAGCCAACAAGCGCTTTCACCCCTCCACTTT CASSQQALSPLHF
many TRBJ2-2 TRBV5-1 NA TGCGCCAGCAGCTTGCTGGGTTCGAACACCGGGGAGCTGTTTTTT CASSLLGSNTGELFF
NA TRBJ2-3 TRBV4-1 TRBD2 TGCGCCAGCAGCCAAGACGGGACTAGCGGGGGGGCCGTAGATACGCAGTATTTT CASSQDGTSGGAVDTQYF
few TRBJ1-2 TRBV28 NA TGTGCCAGCAGTTTCAAATATGGCTACACCTTC CASSFKYGYTF
NA TRBJ2-7 TRBV19 TRBD2 TGTGCCAGTAGTACACGGGGGGTTCACGAGCAGTACTTC CASSTRGVHEQYF
few TRBJ1-1 TRBV7-9 NA TGTGCCAGCAGCTTTGGGCAGACCAACACTGAAGCTTTCTTT CASSFGQTNTEAFF
NA TRBJ2-3 TRBV20-1 TRBD2 TGCAGTGCAAGGACTAGCGGGGACCCAACAGATACGCAGTATTTT CSARTSGDPTDTQYF
NA TRBJ2-7 TRBV5-1 NA TGCGCCAGCAGTTCGTCGTACGAGCAGTACTTC CASSSSYEQYF
medium-sized TRBJ1-6 TRBV20-1 NA TGCAGTGCTAGAGTACCCCGAATTGGTTCACCCCTCCACTTT CSARVPRIGSPLHF
many TRBJ2-1 TRBV9 NA TGTGCCAGCAGCTCCTCGGGGGTTGGGTCCTACAATGAGCAGTTCTTC CASSSSGVGSYNEQFF
NA TRBJ1-5 TRBV30 NA TGTGCCTGGAGTGGAGGGATTCGCCAGCCCCAGCATTTT CAWSGGIRQPQHF
once TRBJ1-2 TRBV30 NA TGTGCCTGGAGTTTAGCAGAAGGCTACACCTTC CAWSLAEGYTF
many TRBJ2-7 TRBV30 NA TGTGCCTGGAGCCCAGTCTACGAGCAGTACTTC CAWSPVYEQYF
NA TRBJ1-5 TRBV15 TRBD1 TGTGCCACCAGCAGGGGACAGGAAAATCAGCCAGAGGTTTTT CATSRGQENQPEVF
NA TRBJ2-2 TRBV6-1 NA TGTGCCAGCAGTCAGACAGGTTCCACCGGGGAGCTGTTTTTT CASSQTGSTGELFF
many TRBJ1-1 TRBV6-1 NA TGTGCCAGCAGTGACATTACGGACACTGAAGCTTTCTTT CASSDITDTEAFF
many TRBJ1-5 TRBV27 NA TGTGCCAGCAACTCATCTCCTGGAAGCAATCAGCCCCAGCATTTT CASNSSPGSNQPQHF
NA TRBJ2-2 TRBV6-2/TRBV6-3 TRBD1 TGTGCCAGCAGTTACTCGATGCCGGGACAGGGCGCAAAGGCCGGGGAGCTGTTTTTT CASSYSMPGQGAKAGELFF
NA TRBJ2-1 TRBV7-2 TRBD2 TGTGCCAGCAGCTTAGTCGGGACTAGCGGGCCGAGGTTCTTC CASSLVGTSGPRFF
many TRBJ1-3 TRBV12-3/TRBV12-4 NA TGTGCCAGCAGTTTCCAGGGCAACATTAACACCATATATTTT CASSFQGNINTIYF
NA TRBJ2-1 TRBV5-1 TRBD2 TGCGCCAGCAGCTTGGCGGCGGGAGGAAGCTACAATGAGCAGTTCTTC CASSLAAGGSYNEQFF
many TRBJ1-1 TRBV3-1 NA TGTGCCAGCAGCCAAGCATCCGTGGCTGAAGCTTTCTTT CASSQASVAEAFF
NA TRBJ1-3 TRBV20-1 NA TGCAGTGCTGACGGCGGCCCAAGCTCTGGAAACACATTAGTTTTT CSADGGPSSGNTLVF